A selection of T cell receptor beta chains follows, all from one sample in a study of cytomegalovirus exposure and HLA in healthy donors. The protocol was immunoSEQ multiplex PCR, while the TCRdb copy is restricted to in-frame clones and leaves out a portion. Seen here are 150,000 to 180,000 clones, around 82% observed once, and the top ten hold roughly 5.5%. Sequenced: PBMCs. These receptors all come from a woman aged 40 to 55 in good health and CMV-seropositive. CDR3s include the opening cysteine and the closing phenylalanine or tryptophan. D genes are given only for firm matches. Rows give clone size only sometimes, using once, few, many, or a class for an expanded clone.

V gene,clone size,J gene,D gene,CDR3 protein,CDR3 DNA
TRBV28,few,TRBJ1-2,NA,CASSLTANYGYTF,TGTGCCAGCAGTTTAACGGCTAACTATGGCTACACCTTC
TRBV11-3,NA,TRBJ1-1,NA,CASSFIREGTEAFF,TGTGCCAGCAGCTTTATCCGGGAGGGCACTGAAGCTTTCTTT
TRBV5-6,few,TRBJ2-6,TRBD2,CASTRSGGADGANVLTF,TGTGCCAGCACTCGTTCCGGGGGGGCTGATGGGGCCAACGTCCTGACTTTC
TRBV11-3,NA,TRBJ1-3,NA,CASSLQGQTGNTIYF,TGTGCCAGCAGCTTGCAGGGGCAAACTGGAAACACCATATATTTT
TRBV19,NA,TRBJ1-2,TRBD1,CARPGQISYGYTF,TGTGCCAGGCCGGGACAGATTTCCTATGGCTACACCTTC
TRBV7-9,NA,TRBJ1-1,TRBD1,CASSLGEGASTEAFF,TGTGCCAGCAGCTTGGGTGAGGGGGCCAGCACTGAAGCTTTCTTT
TRBV19,NA,TRBJ2-7,TRBD2,CASSIGTSREQYF,TGTGCCAGTAGTATCGGGACTAGCCGCGAGCAGTACTTC
TRBV29-1,once,TRBJ2-3,NA,CSVEPLGTQYF,TGCAGCGTTGAACCCCTCGGTACGCAGTATTTT
TRBV5-1,NA,TRBJ2-1,NA,CASGLVQGTLNEQFF,TGCGCCAGCGGCTTGGTCCAGGGGACCCTCAATGAGCAGTTCTTC
TRBV27,NA,TRBJ2-1,TRBD1,CASSLSGTGVYNEQFF,TGTGCCAGCAGTTTATCCGGGACAGGGGTTTACAATGAGCAGTTCTTC
TRBV10-3,NA,TRBJ2-7,TRBD2,CATLPVAGGTYEQYF,TGTGCCACCCTCCCTGTAGCGGGAGGGACCTACGAGCAGTACTTC
TRBV25-1,NA,TRBJ1-2,TRBD1,CASSGSTGAYGYTF,TGTGCCAGCAGTGGATCTACAGGGGCCTATGGCTACACCTTC
TRBV9,NA,TRBJ2-7,TRBD2,CASSTGLAVTYEQYF,TGTGCCAGCAGCACCGGACTAGCGGTAACCTACGAGCAGTACTTC
TRBV7-3,NA,TRBJ2-1,NA,CASSSGGSSYNEQFF,TGTGCCAGCAGCTCCGGGGGAAGCTCCTACAATGAGCAGTTCTTC
TRBV5-1,NA,TRBJ2-1,TRBD2,CASSYGNRLAGGRTYNEQFF,TGCGCCAGCAGCTATGGGAATAGGCTAGCGGGAGGACGTACCTACAATGAGCAGTTCTTC
TRBV27,NA,TRBJ1-1,TRBD1,CASSFGAGGTEAFF,TGTGCCAGCAGTTTTGGGGCAGGGGGCACTGAAGCTTTCTTT
TRBV5-6,NA,TRBJ1-1,NA,CASGYRSFNTEAFF,TGTGCCAGCGGTTACAGGAGCTTCAACACTGAAGCTTTCTTT
TRBV11-3,NA,TRBJ2-7,NA,CASSPASYEQYF,TGTGCCAGCAGCCCAGCGTCCTACGAGCAGTACTTC
TRBV7-9,NA,TRBJ2-3,TRBD2,CASGKSGGSTDTQYF,TGTGCCAGTGGGAAAAGCGGGGGGAGCACAGATACGCAGTATTTT
TRBV30,once,TRBJ1-4,TRBD1,CAWSSHRDRVGENEKLFF,TGTGCCTGGAGTTCGCACCGGGACAGGGTAGGGGAGAATGAAAAACTGTTTTTT
TRBV5-8,NA,TRBJ2-1,TRBD1,CASSLVTGEGYNEQFF,TGTGCCAGCAGCTTAGTGACAGGGGAAGGCTACAATGAGCAGTTCTTC
TRBV10-3,NA,TRBJ1-5,NA,CAISDPGRADQPQHF,TGTGCCATCAGTGATCCAGGGCGCGCTGATCAGCCCCAGCATTTT
TRBV5-1,NA,TRBJ1-2,NA,CASSLSQDYGYTF,TGCGCCAGCAGCTTGTCTCAGGATTATGGCTACACCTTC
TRBV2,NA,TRBJ2-3,NA,CASSGDSTDTQYF,TGTGCCAGCAGCGGGGACTCCACAGATACGCAGTATTTT